This T cell receptor (beta chain) was captured in a study of blood T cell repertoires in COVID-19. Study summary: Acute and convalescent COVID-19 specimens originated in the United States, Italy and Spain. Sources were T cells, B-cell-depleted T cells, or PBMCs; the material itself was cDNA or gDNA.

Enrolled during active infection, Seattle patients were then followed longitudinally. Produced via immunoSEQ multiplex PCR; TCRdb's table is partial and in-frame only. The sample lists 450,000 or so clones, about 91% occurring once. CDR3 size: 13 residues. Per the germline V gene, CDR1 is SGHRS and CDR2 is YFSETQ. Trimming took 3 bases from V and 5 from J; bases not matched to a gene: 3. The sample taken for sequencing was peripheral blood. The V gene is TRBV5-1, the J gene TRBJ2-7; 9 bases map to TRBD1. The source is a woman aged 40 to 55 with COVID-19, enrolled during active disease. CDR3 coding DNA: TGCGCCAGCAGCTCCGGGGACAGGGACGAGCAGTACTTC. It translates to CASSSGDRDEQYF.